The 9 T cell receptor beta chains below come from one sample, sequenced in a study of T cells in Graves' hyperthyroidism and ophthalmopathy. Amplification targeted TCR beta CDR3 regions from RNA transcripts. The study used the HTBI primer set for a first-round RT-PCR of the TCR CDR3. Via MiXCR, TCRdb re-called the multiplex PCR reads, giving one row per CDR3 protein. Altogether 300,000 to 350,000 distinct CDR3 sequences are present, more than 11% being singletons, with the ten largest covering 20% to 25%. Sequencing was carried out using blood. The receptors shown here come from a woman in her twenties or thirties with Graves' hyperthyroidism.

This clonotype was recorded many times. V gene TRBV10-3 combines with J gene TRBJ2-3; the D is unclear. Between the trimmed V and J ends, which lost 8 bases and 2 bases, there was a span of 11 bases. Germline V gene sequence: CDR1 ENHRY, CDR2 SYGVKD. This CDR3 spans 13 amino acids. CDR3 DNA sequence: TGTGCCATCTTAATCGACGCCACAGATACGCAGTATTTT. Amino acids: CAILIDATDTQYF.

This clonotype has only a few counts. The chain uses TRBV10-3 and TRBJ2-1, with D hard to call. The CDR3 has 15 amino acids. V gave up 10 bases and J gave up 4 bases, with 20 bases separating them. CDR1 is ENHRY and CDR2 is SYGVKD in the germline V gene. The CDR3 region is CATIHSDLHYNEQFF. Here the CDR3 DNA reads TGTGCCACCATCCACAGTGACCTCCATTACAATGAGCAGTTCTTC.

This clonotype was seen ten or more times. The rearrangement uses TRBV2 and TRBJ1-2; a weak D match, TRBD1 (6 bases). CDR1 is SNHLY and CDR2 is FYNNEI in the germline V gene. The CDR3 runs to 12 residues. Trimming removed 8 bases at V and 8 bases at J, with 15 bases between. The CDR3 DNA reads TGTGCCAGCGAGTGGGGGCGCGAAGGCTACACCTTC. Its protein product is CASEWGREGYTF.

In its sample, this clonotype was seen a few times. This chain connects TRBV2 to TRBJ2-5; 8 bases line up with TRBD2. This CDR3 spans 14 amino acids. The germline CDR1 and CDR2 sequences are SNHLY and FYNNEI. V trimming: 7 bases; J trimming: 4 bases; junction bases outside the gene matches: 8. CDR3 amino acids: CASIGPGGPETQYF. For the CDR3, the DNA is TGTGCCAGCATTGGTCCGGGAGGGCCAGAGACCCAGTACTTC.

This clonotype has a handful of counts. The V and J genes are TRBV20-1 and TRBJ2-5, with TRBD1 identical over 9 bases. This CDR3 has 14 residues. Looked up from germline, CDR1 is DFQATT and CDR2 is SNEGSKA (reference sequence). V lost 6 bases, J lost 1 base, and 6 bases stayed unmatched. The CDR3 spells CSATGQGPQETQYF. The CDR3 bases are TGCAGTGCAACAGGACAGGGGCCCCAAGAGACCCAGTACTTC.

This clonotype occurred many times. V is TRBV19 and J is TRBJ2-7, with D unclear. CDR3 size: 14 residues. Germline V gene lookup returns CDR1 LNHDA and CDR2 SQIVND (reference sequence). The germline V and J ends were trimmed by 7 bases and 7 bases, with 20 bases remaining between them. Here the CDR3 reads CASTSQTVGWEQYF. The CDR3 DNA is TGTGCCAGTACTTCACAGACCGTTGGATGGGAGCAGTACTTC.

This clonotype was counted ten times or more. CDR3 region: CASSARGLDADTQYF. The CDR3, as DNA: TGTGCCAGCAGTGCCAGGGGGCTGGACGCAGATACGCAGTATTTT. J is TRBJ2-3 and V is TRBV2; 8 bases map to TRBD1. The CDR3 totals 15 residues. Germline CDR1 SNHLY, CDR2 FYNNEI. Trimming took 4 bases from V and 4 from J; bases not matched to a gene: 7. The full variable domain, rest sourced from reference TRBV2 and TRBJ2-3, is EPEVTQTPSHQVTQMGQEVILRCVPISNHLYFYWYRQILGQKVEFLVSFYNNEISEKSEIFDDQFSVERPDGSNFTLKIRSTKLEDSAMYFCASSARGLDADTQYFGPGTRLTVL.

This clonotype was observed many times. The chain combines TRBV13 with TRBJ1-2; TRBD1 aligns across 7 bases. The CDR3 extends over 15 amino acids. Trimming took 1 base from V and 1 from J; bases not matched to a gene: 3. Germline values: CDR1 PRHDT, CDR2 FYEKMQ (reference sequence). The CDR3 DNA sequence: TGTGCCAGCAGCTTAGTTGGACAGGATAACTATGGCTACACCTTC. Protein sequence: CASSLVGQDNYGYTF.

This clonotype was counted a few times. V gene TRBV7-9 combines with J gene TRBJ1-6; the D is unclear. Trimming cost V 4 bases and J 7 bases, with 11 bases left between them. The CDR3 covers 14 residues. The germline V gene encodes CDR1 SEHNR and CDR2 FQNEAQ (reference sequence). CDR3 DNA: TGTGCCAGCAGCTCAAGCTGGGTCAATTCACCCCTCCACTTT. This encodes CASSSSWVNSPLHF.